This TCR beta chain was obtained from a study of regulatory T cells in long-lasting Graves disease. The ends were cut back, 0 bases at V and 5 bases at J, with 17 bases in the middle. The CDR3 contains 16 residues. CDR1 and CDR2 (germline): SGHDN, FVKESK. One entry per CDR3 protein, called by TCRdb with MiXCR from the reads. In the table there are 350 to 550 distinct CDR3 sequences, 50% to 75% of which are singletons. From PBMCs, RNA was extracted and then used to make the TCR library. Graves' disease diagnoses followed American Thyroid Association guidelines. Sequenced here: peripheral blood mononuclear cells (PBMCs), sampled with antithyroid drug treatment, in newly diagnosed or persistent Graves disease (not recorded which). The chain employs TRBV14 and TRBJ2-7, with D perhaps assigned TRBD1 or TRBD2 (5 bases each). This TCR derives from a female donor with Graves disease. The CDR3 region is CASSQERSWGSDEQYF. The CDR3 coding sequence is TGTGCCAGCAGCCAAGAACGGAGTTGGGGGTCCGACGAGCAGTACTTC. The full variable domain, completed using reference TRBV14 and TRBJ2-7, is EAGVTQFPSHSVIEKGQTVTLRCDPISGHDNLYWYRRVMGKEIKFLLHFVKESKQDESGMPNNRFLAERTGGTYSTLKVQPAELEDSGVYFCASSQERSWGSDEQYFGPGTRLTVT.